This entry is about one TCR beta chain. This specimen comes from a study of blood T cell repertoires in COVID-19. The wider study: From T cells, B-cell-depleted T cells, or PBMCs came the material, which was cDNA or gDNA.

The CDR3 length is 14 residues. Trimming shortened V by 4 bases and J by 0 bases, and 8 bases separated the two germline ends. CDR1 SNHLY and CDR2 FYNNEI come from the germline V gene. TCRdb keeps only in-frame clones here, not all; method: immunoSEQ multiplex PCR. The repertoire consists of roughly 240,000 clones, with roughly four fifths occurring once and the leading ten covering about 4.5%. Sequenced material: peripheral blood. The rearrangement links TRBV2 to TRBJ2-3; tentatively, D is TRBD1 (6 bases). This receptor was taken from a woman between 65 and 79 years old with acute or convalescent COVID-19. The CDR3 protein is CASSGTASTDTQYF. The CDR3 bases are TGTGCCAGCAGTGGGACAGCAAGCACAGATACGCAGTATTTT.